The entry that follows covers one T cell receptor beta chain sequence. The CDR3 is 12 amino acids. V was pared by 5 bases and J by 3 bases, with 7 bases between. This sample was taken from a study of blood T cell repertoires in COVID-19. The table came from immunoSEQ multiplex PCR; TCRdb's copy has only in-frame clones and leaves some out. The sample consists of more than 300,000 clones, roughly nine tenths of them appearing once. This TCR was recovered from a woman between 40 and 55 years old who had been exposed to COVID-19. The sample was PBMCs or T cells enriched from blood (not recorded which). V gene TRBV12-3 or TRBV12-4 combines with J gene TRBJ1-2; D gene uncertain. The CDR3 is CASSRGHYGYTF. The CDR3 DNA reads TGTGCCAGCAGTCGTGGGCACTATGGCTACACCTTC.